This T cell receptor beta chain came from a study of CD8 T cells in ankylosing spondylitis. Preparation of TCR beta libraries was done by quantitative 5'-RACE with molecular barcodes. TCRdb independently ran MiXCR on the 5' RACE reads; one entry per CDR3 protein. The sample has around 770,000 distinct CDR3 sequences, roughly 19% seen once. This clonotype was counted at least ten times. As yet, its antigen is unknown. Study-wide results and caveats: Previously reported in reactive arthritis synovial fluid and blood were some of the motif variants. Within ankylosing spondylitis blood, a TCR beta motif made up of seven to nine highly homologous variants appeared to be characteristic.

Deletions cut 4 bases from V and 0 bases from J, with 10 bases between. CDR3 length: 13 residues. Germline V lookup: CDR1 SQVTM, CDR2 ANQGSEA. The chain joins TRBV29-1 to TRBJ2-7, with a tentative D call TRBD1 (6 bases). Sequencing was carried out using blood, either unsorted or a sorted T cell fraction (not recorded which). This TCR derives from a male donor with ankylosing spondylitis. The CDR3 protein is CSVGGGSSYEQYF. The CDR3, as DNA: TGCAGCGTTGGAGGGGGAAGCTCCTACGAGCAGTACTTC.